The present T cell receptor (beta chain) was sequenced within a study of CD4 T cells in relation to SARS-CoV-2 and coronaviruses. Assay: immunoSEQ multiplex PCR; the TCRdb copy retains only in-frame clones and omits some. The table includes 30,000 to 40,000 clones, under 80% detected once. This clone occurred a few times. Its cognate antigen is unknown. The trim removed 3 bases at V and 5 bases at J, leaving 7 bases unmatched. This CDR3 is built from 15 residues. Germline V CDR1 and CDR2: SGDLS, YYNGEE. The chain is built from TRBV9 and TRBJ2-1, with TRBD2 matching over 8 bases. Specimen: memory CD4+ T cells from PBMCs, cultured in vitro. The TCR sequence derives from an adult with COVID-19. For the CDR3, the DNA is TGTGCCAGCAGCGCCCGACTAGCGTTGAACAATGAGCAGTTCTTC. It codes for CASSARLALNNEQFF.